This T cell receptor (beta chain) came from a study of T cell clonality in common variable immunodeficiency. The table came from immunoSEQ multiplex PCR; TCRdb's copy has only in-frame clones and leaves some out. The sample shows around 47,000 clones, none of them appearing just once. This clone has at least ten counts. The antigen is not known. The read finishes 3 residues shy of the CDR3 end, and the germline J gene is used to complete it. CDR3 length: 13 amino acids. Trimming cost V 2 bases and J 8 bases, with 7 bases left between them. The germline V gene has CDR1 SGHAT and CDR2 FQNNGV. Study-wide results and caveats: What drives increased CVID clonality needs T cell subpopulation sequencing. CVID subjects had higher TCRbeta clonality than healthy controls, most marked in about a third.

Most patients and controls had Caucasian heritage. J is TRBJ1-6 and V is TRBV11-2; D is ambiguous. Specimen: peripheral blood mononuclear cells. This sequence was found in a person aged 18-69 years in good health. The CDR3 DNA, read in part, is TGTGCCAGCAGCTTACACAGAGATTCACCC. Translated, it gives CASSLHRDSP. The whole CDR3 sequence is CASSLHRDSPLHF.